Listed here are 13 T cell receptor beta chains from one sample, sequenced in a study of T-cell memory formation after mild COVID-19. A single record per CDR3 protein comes from TCRdb applying MiXCR to the 5' RACE reads. The table records roughly 100,000 distinct CDR3 sequences, more than 10% of them present only once. Sequencing input: PBMCs or a T cell subset sorted from them (not recorded which). These receptors were collected from an adult woman who had mild COVID-19 (a few samples of this study predate the infection). Cell type and time point are not known.

This clonotype was detected only a few times. V and J are TRBV12-5 and TRBJ2-7, with D possibly matching TRBD1 (5 bases). The germline gives CDR1 LGHNT, CDR2 FRNRAP. V lost 2 bases and J lost 6, with 11 bases in between. The CDR3 is made up of 13 amino acids. The DNA for the CDR3 is TGTGCTAGTGGTTTGCAGGGCTGGGGCGAGCAGTACTTC. Residues: CASGLQGWGEQYF.

This clonotype was detected ten times or more. This rearrangement joins TRBV12-3 or TRBV12-4 to TRBJ2-5; TRBD2 aligns across 12 bases. V shed 4 bases and J 1 base; nucleotides not matched to a gene: 10. This CDR3 contains 18 residues. CDR3 coding DNA: TGTGCCAGCAGTTCCCCTTGGACTAGCGGGGTGCTCCAAGAGACCCAGTACTTC. Residues: CASSSPWTSGVLQETQYF.

The J gene is TRBJ1-2, the V gene TRBV2; maybe TRBD1 (5 bases). CDR1 and CDR2 from the germline V gene are SNHLY and FYNNEI. The CDR3 is made up of 15 amino acids. V gave up 6 bases and J gave up 0 bases, with 14 bases separating them. CDR3: CASSAEVGANYGYTF. The CDR3 DNA follows: TGTGCCAGCAGCGCCGAGGTGGGGGCTAACTATGGCTACACCTTC.

J is TRBJ2-2 and V is TRBV24-1; 11 positions agree with TRBD1. CDR3 length: 18 residues. The ends lost 5 bases at V and 2 bases at J; junction bases unmatched: 9. Germline lookup yields CDR1 KGHDR and CDR2 SFDVKD. CDR3 DNA: TGTGCCACCAGTGGGCCGGACAGGGGGCATACAAACACCGGGGAGCTGTTTTTT. Residues: CATSGPDRGHTNTGELFF.

This clonotype was seen a handful of times. The chain carries TRBV7-9 and TRBJ2-3, with D perhaps matching TRBD2 (5 bases). The length of the CDR3 is 15 residues. Trimming took 4 bases from V and 2 from J, leaving 13 bases between them. The V gene's germline CDR1 is SEHNR and CDR2 FQNEAQ (reference sequence). As DNA, the CDR3 is TGTGCCAGCAGCTGGGGAGCGGACCCCACAGATACGCAGTATTTT. Translation: CASSWGADPTDTQYF.

This chain links TRBV13 with TRBJ2-3, with a tentative D call TRBD1 (6 bases). Germline CDR1 PRHDT, CDR2 FYEKMQ (reference sequence). V was cut by 0 bases and J by 9 bases, with 7 bases left in between. The CDR3 covers 12 residues. CDR3 sequence: CASSLGQGTQYF. The CDR3 DNA sequence: TGTGCCAGCAGCTTAGGCCAGGGGACGCAGTATTTT.

The table lists this clonotype with many counts. V usage is TRBV12-3 or TRBV12-4 and J usage is TRBJ2-1; no firm D call. The CDR3 contains 14 residues. V lost 5 bases and J lost 3, with 11 bases in between. CDR3 DNA: TGTGCCAGCAGTGCGGCACTGGGCTACAATGAGCAGTTCTTC. Its translation is CASSAALGYNEQFF.

The chain joins TRBV7-9 to TRBJ1-2; D call uncertain. The length of the CDR3 is 14 residues. Deletions cut 4 bases from V and 1 base from J, with 10 bases between. The germline V gene has CDR1 SEHNR and CDR2 FQNEAQ (reference sequence). The CDR3 DNA reads as TGTGCCAGCAGCTCAACAACCGATAACTATGGCTACACCTTC. Residues: CASSSTTDNYGYTF.

In its sample, this clonotype was seen many times. The rearrangement joins TRBV9 to TRBJ1-2, with D unresolved. Trimming pared 4 bases from V and 6 bases from J, leaving 28 bases between. In germline, CDR1 is SGDLS, CDR2 YYNGEE. The CDR3 extends over 18 amino acids. CDR3 residues: CASSPFALGSGAGHGYTF. In nucleotides, the CDR3 is TGTGCCAGCAGCCCCTTTGCTCTAGGATCGGGAGCTGGCCATGGCTACACCTTC. Full variable domain (outside the CDR3, taken from reference TRBV9 and TRBJ1-2): DSGVTQTPKHLITATGQRVTLRCSPRSGDLSVYWYQQSLDQGLQFLIQYYNGEERAKGNILERFSAQQFPDLHSELNLSSLELGDSALYFCASSPFALGSGAGHGYTFGSGTRLTVV.

The chain couples TRBV12-3 or TRBV12-4 to TRBJ2-5; D call uncertain. This CDR3 is built from 16 residues. V shed 0 bases and J shed 5 bases, with 16 bases lying between them. The CDR3 here is CASSLALSTMPETQYF. In DNA form, the CDR3 reads TGTGCCAGCAGTTTAGCCCTGTCAACAATGCCCGAGACCCAGTACTTC.

This clonotype occurred a few times. The chain uses TRBV11-2 and TRBJ2-3; the D gene is possibly TRBD2 (6 bases). With 3 bases removed from V and 2 bases from J, the gap between germline ends came to 30 bases. The CDR3 totals 21 residues. Germline V lookup: CDR1 SGHAT, CDR2 FQNNGV. In DNA, the CDR3 is TGTGCCAGCAGCTTCCCCGGTGGAGGGGCCCACTTCGGGTTAGACACAGATACGCAGTATTTT. This gives the protein CASSFPGGGAHFGLDTDTQYF.

V and J are TRBV4-2 and TRBJ1-1; D gene ambiguous. Germline-derived CDR1 and CDR2 are LGHNA and YNFKEQ. The V gene lost 0 bases and the J gene lost 2 bases, with 13 bases spanning the gap. This CDR3 is 16 amino acids long. CDR3 region: CASSQDWSSLNTEAFF. CDR3 bases: TGTGCCAGCAGCCAAGATTGGTCAAGCCTAAACACTGAAGCTTTCTTT.

On this clonotype: Germline and junction disagree at one end, which may indicate a read error. The chain carries TRBV18 and TRBJ2-5; D tentatively reads TRBD1 or TRBD2 (5 bases each). This CDR3 comprises 15 residues. Germline V lookup: CDR1 KGHSH, CDR2 LQKENI. The CDR3 here is CASSTPGPLQETQYF. CDR3 sequence (DNA): TGTGCCAGCTCAACACCGGGACCCTTACAAGAGACCCAGTACTTC.